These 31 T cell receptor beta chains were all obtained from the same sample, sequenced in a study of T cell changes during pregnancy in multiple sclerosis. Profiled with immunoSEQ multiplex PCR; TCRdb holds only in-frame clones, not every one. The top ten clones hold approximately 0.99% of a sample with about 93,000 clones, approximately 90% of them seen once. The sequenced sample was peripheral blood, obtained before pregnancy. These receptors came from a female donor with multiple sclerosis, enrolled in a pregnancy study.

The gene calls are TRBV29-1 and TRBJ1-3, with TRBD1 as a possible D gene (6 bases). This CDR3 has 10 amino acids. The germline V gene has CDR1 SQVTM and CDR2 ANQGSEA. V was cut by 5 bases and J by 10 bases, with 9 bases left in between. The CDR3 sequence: CSVYQGTIYF. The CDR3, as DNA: TGCAGCGTTTATCAGGGGACCATATATTTT.

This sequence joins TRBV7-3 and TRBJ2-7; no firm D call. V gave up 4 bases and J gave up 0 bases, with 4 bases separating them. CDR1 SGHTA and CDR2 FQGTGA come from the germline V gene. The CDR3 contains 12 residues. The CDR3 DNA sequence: TGTGCCAGCAGCTCTAGCTCCTACGAGCAGTACTTC. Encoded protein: CASSSSSYEQYF.

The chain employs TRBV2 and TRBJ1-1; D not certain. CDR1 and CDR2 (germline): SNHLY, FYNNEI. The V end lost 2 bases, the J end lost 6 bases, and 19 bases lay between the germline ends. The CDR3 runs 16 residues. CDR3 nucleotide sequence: TGTGCCAGCAGTGAACGTCAGGTTAGTTCGGCCGCTGAAGCTTTCTTT. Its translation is CASSERQVSSAAEAFF. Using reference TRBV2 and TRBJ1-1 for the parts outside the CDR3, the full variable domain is EPEVTQTPSHQVTQMGQEVILRCVPISNHLYFYWYRQILGQKVEFLVSFYNNEISEKSEIFDDQFSVERPDGSNFTLKIRSTKLEDSAMYFCASSERQVSSAAEAFFGQGTRLTVV.

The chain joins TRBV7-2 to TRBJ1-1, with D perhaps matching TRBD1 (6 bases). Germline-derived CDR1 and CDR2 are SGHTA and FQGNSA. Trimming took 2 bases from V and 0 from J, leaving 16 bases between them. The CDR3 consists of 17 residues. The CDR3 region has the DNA TGTGCCAGCAGCTTATGGGGGCCCGGCAGATTGAACACTGAAGCTTTCTTT. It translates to CASSLWGPGRLNTEAFF.

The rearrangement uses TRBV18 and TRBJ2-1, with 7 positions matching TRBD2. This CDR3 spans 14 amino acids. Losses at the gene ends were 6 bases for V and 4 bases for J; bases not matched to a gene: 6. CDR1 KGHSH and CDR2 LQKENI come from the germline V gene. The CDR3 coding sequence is TGTGCCAGCTCCTCTACCGGGGGGTACAATGAGCAGTTCTTC. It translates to CASSSTGGYNEQFF.

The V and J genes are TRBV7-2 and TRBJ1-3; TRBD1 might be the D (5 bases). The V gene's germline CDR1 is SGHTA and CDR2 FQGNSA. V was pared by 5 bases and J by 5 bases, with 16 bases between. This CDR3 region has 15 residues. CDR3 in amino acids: CASSPNRLHRNTIYF. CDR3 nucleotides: TGTGCCAGCAGCCCGAACAGGCTTCATAGAAACACCATATATTTT.

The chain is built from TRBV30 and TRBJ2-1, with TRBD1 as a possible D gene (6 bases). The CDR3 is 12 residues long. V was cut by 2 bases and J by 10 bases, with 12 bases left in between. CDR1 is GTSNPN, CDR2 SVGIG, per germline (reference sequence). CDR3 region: CAWSPNTGEQFF. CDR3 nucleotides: TGTGCCTGGAGTCCCAATACAGGGGAGCAGTTCTTC.

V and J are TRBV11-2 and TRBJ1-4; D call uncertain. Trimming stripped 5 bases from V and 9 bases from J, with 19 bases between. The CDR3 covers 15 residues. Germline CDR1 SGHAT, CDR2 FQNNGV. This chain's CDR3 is CASSQRDPGAKKLFF. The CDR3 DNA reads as TGTGCCAGCAGCCAGCGAGATCCCGGAGCAAAAAAACTGTTTTTT.

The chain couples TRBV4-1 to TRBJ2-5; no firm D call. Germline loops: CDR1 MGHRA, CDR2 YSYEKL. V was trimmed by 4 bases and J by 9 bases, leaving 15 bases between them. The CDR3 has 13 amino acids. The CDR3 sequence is CASSPPSEWPQYF. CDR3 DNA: TGCGCCAGCAGCCCCCCCTCCGAATGGCCCCAGTACTTC.

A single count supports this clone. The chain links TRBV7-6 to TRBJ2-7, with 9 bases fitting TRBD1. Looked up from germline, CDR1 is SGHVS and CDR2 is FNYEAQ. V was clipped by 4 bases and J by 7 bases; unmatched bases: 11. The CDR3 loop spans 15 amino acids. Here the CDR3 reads CASSSWGQGVKEQYF. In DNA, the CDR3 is TGTGCCAGCAGCTCATGGGGACAGGGAGTAAAAGAGCAGTACTTC.

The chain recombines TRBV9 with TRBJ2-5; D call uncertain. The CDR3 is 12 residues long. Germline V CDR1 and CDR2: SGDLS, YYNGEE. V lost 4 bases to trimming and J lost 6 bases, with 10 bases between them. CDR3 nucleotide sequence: TGTGCCAGCAGCTATCGCTGGCAGACCCAGTACTTC. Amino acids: CASSYRWQTQYF.

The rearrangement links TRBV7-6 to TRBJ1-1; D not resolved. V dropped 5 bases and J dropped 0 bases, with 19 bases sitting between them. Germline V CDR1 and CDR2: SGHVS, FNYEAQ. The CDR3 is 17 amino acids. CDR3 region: CASSRSRLDNMNTEAFF. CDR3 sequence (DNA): TGTGCCAGCAGCCGTTCGCGGCTCGATAACATGAACACTGAAGCTTTCTTT. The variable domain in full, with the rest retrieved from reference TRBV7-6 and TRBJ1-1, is GAGVSQSPRYKVTKRGQDVALRCDPISGHVSLYWYRQALGQGPEFLTYFNYEAQQDKSGLPNDRFSAERPEGSISTLTIQRTEQRDSAMYRCASSRSRLDNMNTEAFFGQGTRLTVV.

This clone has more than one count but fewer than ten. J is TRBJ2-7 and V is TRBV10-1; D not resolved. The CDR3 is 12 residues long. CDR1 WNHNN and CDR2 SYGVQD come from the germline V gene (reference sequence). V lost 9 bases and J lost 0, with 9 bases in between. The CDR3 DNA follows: TGCGCCAGTTCCAGGTCCTCCTACGAGCAGTACTTC. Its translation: CASSRSSYEQYF.

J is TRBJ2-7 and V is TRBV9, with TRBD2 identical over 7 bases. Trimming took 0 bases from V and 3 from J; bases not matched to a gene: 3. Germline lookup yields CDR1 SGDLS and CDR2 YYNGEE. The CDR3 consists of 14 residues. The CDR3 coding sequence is TGTGCCAGCAGCGTAGGAGGGACTAACTACGAGCAGTACTTC. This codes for CASSVGGTNYEQYF.

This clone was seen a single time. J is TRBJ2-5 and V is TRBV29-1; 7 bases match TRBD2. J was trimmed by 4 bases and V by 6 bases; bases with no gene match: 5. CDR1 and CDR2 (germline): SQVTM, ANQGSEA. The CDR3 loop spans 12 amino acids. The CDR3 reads CSVRGRGETQYF. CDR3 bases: TGCAGCGTCCGGGGGAGGGGAGAGACCCAGTACTTC.

CDR3 in DNA: TGTGCCACCTCATTGGAGGATGAGCAGTTCTTC. It is translated as CATSLEDEQFF. This chain joins TRBV15 and TRBJ2-1; maybe TRBD2 (5 bases). This CDR3 spans 11 amino acids. Germline assignment: CDR1 LNHNV and CDR2 YYDKDF (reference sequence). V shed 8 bases and J shed 8 bases, with 10 bases lying between them.

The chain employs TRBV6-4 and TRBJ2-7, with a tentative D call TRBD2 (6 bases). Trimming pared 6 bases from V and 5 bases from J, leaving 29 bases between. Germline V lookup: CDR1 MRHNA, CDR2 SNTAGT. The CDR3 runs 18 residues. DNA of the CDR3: TGTGCCAGCAGCTCAATCATCTTTGGGACTCCCCCAGTCGACGAGCAGTACTTC. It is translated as CASSSIIFGTPPVDEQYF.

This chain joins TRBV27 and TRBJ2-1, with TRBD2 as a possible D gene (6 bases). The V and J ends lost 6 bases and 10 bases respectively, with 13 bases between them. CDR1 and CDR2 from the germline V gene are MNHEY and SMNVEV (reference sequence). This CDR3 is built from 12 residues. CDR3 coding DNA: TGTGCCAGCAGCTCTCTTGGACTAGAGCAGTTCTTC. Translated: CASSSLGLEQFF.

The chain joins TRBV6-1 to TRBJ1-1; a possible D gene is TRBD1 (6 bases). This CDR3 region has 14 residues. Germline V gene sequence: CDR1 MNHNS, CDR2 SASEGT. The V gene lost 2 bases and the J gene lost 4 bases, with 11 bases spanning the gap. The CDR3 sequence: CASSENQGSTEAFF. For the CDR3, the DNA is TGTGCCAGCAGTGAAAACCAGGGGAGCACTGAAGCTTTCTTT.

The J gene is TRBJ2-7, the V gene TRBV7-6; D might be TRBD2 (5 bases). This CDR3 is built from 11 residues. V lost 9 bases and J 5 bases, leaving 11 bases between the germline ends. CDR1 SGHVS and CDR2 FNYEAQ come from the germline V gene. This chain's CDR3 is CAREVGNEQYF. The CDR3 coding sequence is TGTGCCAGGGAGGTGGGAAACGAGCAGTACTTC. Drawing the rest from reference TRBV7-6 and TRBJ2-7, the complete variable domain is GAGVSQSPRYKVTKRGQDVALRCDPISGHVSLYWYRQALGQGPEFLTYFNYEAQQDKSGLPNDRFSAERPEGSISTLTIQRTEQRDSAMYRCAREVGNEQYFGPGTRLTVT.

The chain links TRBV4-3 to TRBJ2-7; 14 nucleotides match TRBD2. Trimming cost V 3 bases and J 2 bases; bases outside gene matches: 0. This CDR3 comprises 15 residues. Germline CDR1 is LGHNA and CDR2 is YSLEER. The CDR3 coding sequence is TGCGCCAGCAGCCAGGGACTAGCGGGGGCCTACGAGCAGTACTTC. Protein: CASSQGLAGAYEQYF.

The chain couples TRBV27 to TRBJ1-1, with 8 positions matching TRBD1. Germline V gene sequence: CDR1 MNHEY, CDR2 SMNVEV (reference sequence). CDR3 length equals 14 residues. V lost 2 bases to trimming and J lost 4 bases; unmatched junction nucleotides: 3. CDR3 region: CASSLRQGSTEAFF. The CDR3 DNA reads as TGTGCCAGCAGTTTAAGACAGGGGTCCACTGAAGCTTTCTTT.

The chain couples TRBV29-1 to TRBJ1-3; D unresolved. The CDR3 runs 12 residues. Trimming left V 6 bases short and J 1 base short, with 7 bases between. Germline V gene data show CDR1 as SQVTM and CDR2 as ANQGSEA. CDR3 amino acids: CSVLYSGNTIYF. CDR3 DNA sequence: TGCAGCGTGCTCTATTCTGGAAACACCATATATTTT.

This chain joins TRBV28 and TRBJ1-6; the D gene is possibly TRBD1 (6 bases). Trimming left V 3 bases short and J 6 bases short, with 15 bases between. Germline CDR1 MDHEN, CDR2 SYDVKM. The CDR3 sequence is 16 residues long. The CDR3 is CASSLLRGKSNSPLHF. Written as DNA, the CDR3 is TGTGCCAGCAGTTTGCTCAGGGGCAAATCTAATTCACCCCTCCACTTT.

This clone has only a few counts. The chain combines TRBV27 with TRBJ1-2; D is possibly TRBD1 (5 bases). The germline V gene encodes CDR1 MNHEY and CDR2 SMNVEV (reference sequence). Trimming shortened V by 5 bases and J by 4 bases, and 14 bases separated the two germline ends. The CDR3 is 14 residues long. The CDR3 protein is CASSPQGPSYGYTF. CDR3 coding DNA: TGTGCCAGCAGTCCGCAGGGCCCCTCCTATGGCTACACCTTC.

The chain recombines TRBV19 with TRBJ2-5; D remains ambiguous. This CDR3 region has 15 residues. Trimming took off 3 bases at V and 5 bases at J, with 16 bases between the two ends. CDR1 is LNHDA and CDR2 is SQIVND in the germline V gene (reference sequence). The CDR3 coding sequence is TGTGCCAGTAGTATCAATGGCAGATACCTGGAGACCCAGTACTTC. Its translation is CASSINGRYLETQYF.

For the CDR3, the DNA is TGTGCCAGCGGGATGGCACTAGAGCCCTACGAGCAGTACTTC. As protein: CASGMALEPYEQYF. The rearrangement uses TRBV2 and TRBJ2-7, with TRBD2 as a possible D gene (5 bases). Looked up from germline, CDR1 is SNHLY and CDR2 is FYNNEI. The V gene lost 8 bases and the J gene lost 2 bases, with 16 bases spanning the gap. This CDR3 contains 14 residues.

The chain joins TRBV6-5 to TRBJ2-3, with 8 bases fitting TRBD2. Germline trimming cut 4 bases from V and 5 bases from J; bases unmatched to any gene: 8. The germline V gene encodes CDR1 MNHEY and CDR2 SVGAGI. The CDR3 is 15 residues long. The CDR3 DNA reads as TGTGCCAGCAGTTTAGCGGGAACCCGGGAAGATACGCAGTATTTT. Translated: CASSLAGTREDTQYF.

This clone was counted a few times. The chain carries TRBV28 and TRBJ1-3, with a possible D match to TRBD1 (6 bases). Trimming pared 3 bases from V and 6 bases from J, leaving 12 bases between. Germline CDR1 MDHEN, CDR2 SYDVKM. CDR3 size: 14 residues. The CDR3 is CASSFPGALNTIYF. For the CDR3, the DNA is TGTGCCAGCAGTTTCCCAGGGGCTCTAAACACCATATATTTT. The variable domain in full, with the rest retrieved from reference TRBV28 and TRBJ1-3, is DVKVTQSSRYLVKRTGEKVFLECVQDMDHENMFWYRQDPGLGLRLIYFSYDVKMKEKGDIPEGYSVSREKKERFSLILESASTNQTSMYLCASSFPGALNTIYFGEGSWLTVV.

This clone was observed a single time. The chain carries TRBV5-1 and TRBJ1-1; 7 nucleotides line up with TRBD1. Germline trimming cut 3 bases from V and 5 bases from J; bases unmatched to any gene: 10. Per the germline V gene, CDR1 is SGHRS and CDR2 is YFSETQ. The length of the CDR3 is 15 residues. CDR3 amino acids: CASSSPTGAGTEAFF. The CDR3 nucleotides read TGCGCCAGCAGCTCCCCTACAGGGGCCGGGACTGAAGCTTTCTTT.

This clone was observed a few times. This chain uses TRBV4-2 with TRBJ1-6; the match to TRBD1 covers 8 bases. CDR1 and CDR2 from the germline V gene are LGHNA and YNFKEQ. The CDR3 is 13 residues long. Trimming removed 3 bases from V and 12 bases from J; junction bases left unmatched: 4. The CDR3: CASSHGQGEPLHF. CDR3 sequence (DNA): TGTGCCAGCAGCCATGGACAGGGAGAACCCCTCCACTTT.